The 9 T cell receptor beta chains reported below all come from one sample, sequenced in a study of shared clonotypes between healthy human individuals. Data came from immunoSEQ multiplex PCR; TCRdb stores just in-frame clones and leaves some out. The sample includes around 1.5 million clones, approximately 98% of them seen just once. Specimen: naive CD4+ T cells sorted from blood. The subset here: CD45RA+ positively selected. These receptors all come from a man under 40 in good health.

The rearrangement joins TRBV6-6 to TRBJ2-7; D gene ambiguous. There are 12 residues in the CDR3. V gave up 5 bases and J gave up 5 bases, with 10 bases separating them. Germline loops: CDR1 MNHNY, CDR2 SVGAGI (reference sequence). The CDR3 sequence: CASSRTVDEQYF. CDR3 nucleotide sequence: TGTGCCAGCAGTCGAACGGTAGACGAGCAGTACTTC.

The CDR3 region is CASSFIGRGQETQYF. CDR3 in DNA: TGTGCCAGCAGCTTTATTGGTAGGGGCCAAGAGACCCAGTACTTC. The genes are TRBV5-6 and TRBJ2-5; tentatively, D is TRBD1 (5 bases). This CDR3 has 15 amino acids. Trimming pared 2 bases from V and 1 base from J, leaving 12 bases between. Germline-derived CDR1 and CDR2 are SGHDT and YYEEEE.

As for this clone: The same CDR3 arises from other DNA sequences in this sample as well. This chain uses TRBV29-1 with TRBJ1-2; 7 bases agree with TRBD1. Germline CDR1 SQVTM, CDR2 ANQGSEA. J lost 5 bases, V lost 7 bases, and 4 bases had no gene match. The CDR3 is 11 residues long. Here the CDR3 DNA reads TGCAGCGCCGGGACAGCGTATGGCTACACCTTC. Its translation: CSAGTAYGYTF. The full variable domain, with the rest looked up from reference TRBV29-1 and TRBJ1-2, is SAVISQKPSRDICQRGTSLTIQCQVDSQVTMMFWYRQQPGQSLTLIATANQGSEATYESGFVIDKFPISRPNLTFSTLTVSNMSPEDSSIYLCSAGTAYGYTFGSGTRLTVV.

The genes are TRBV28 and TRBJ2-7; no clear D. Trimming removed 2 bases at V and 0 bases at J, with 11 bases between. The CDR3 consists of 15 residues. Looked up from germline, CDR1 is MDHEN and CDR2 is SYDVKM. In DNA, the CDR3 is TGTGCCAGCAGTTTAGATGGGGTATTCTCCTACGAGCAGTACTTC. Amino acid sequence: CASSLDGVFSYEQYF.

This chain joins TRBV5-1 and TRBJ1-1; 9 bases are a match to TRBD1. In germline, CDR1 is SGHRS, CDR2 YFSETQ. The CDR3 has 15 amino acids. With V trimmed by 4 bases and J by 5 bases, 9 bases remained unmatched. The DNA for the CDR3 is TGCGCCAGCAGCCCCCGTAGGACAGGGGAAACTGAAGCTTTCTTT. As protein: CASSPRRTGETEAFF. Together with reference TRBV5-1 and TRBJ1-1, the CDR3 gives the full variable domain: KAGVTQTPRYLIKTRGQQVTLSCSPISGHRSVSWYQQTPGQGLQFLFEYFSETQRNKGNFPGRFSGRQFSNSRSEMNVSTLELGDSALYLCASSPRRTGETEAFFGQGTRLTVV.

This sequence joins TRBV6-1 and TRBJ2-7; 10 bases align to TRBD1. With V trimmed by 6 bases and J by 3 bases, 5 bases remained unmatched. Germline CDR1 is MNHNS and CDR2 is SASEGT. CDR3 length: 14 residues. This CDR3 is CASRTGTGVYEQYF. CDR3 DNA: TGTGCCAGCAGAACCGGGACAGGGGTCTACGAGCAGTACTTC.

The chain recombines TRBV5-6 with TRBJ1-5; D ambiguous. CDR3 length equals 16 residues. Per germline, CDR1 SGHDT and CDR2 YYEEEE. Trimming removed 2 bases at V and 0 bases at J, with 12 bases between. The CDR3 DNA sequence: TGTGCCAGCAGCTTAGGTCCGAGGGCTAGCAATCAGCCCCAGCATTTT. Amino acids: CASSLGPRASNQPQHF.

The CDR3: CASSTTGITGELFF. The DNA for the CDR3 is TGTGCCAGTAGCACCACAGGGATCACCGGGGAGCTGTTTTTT. The chain uses TRBV19 and TRBJ2-2; TRBD1 is a possible D gene (6 bases). This CDR3 comprises 14 residues. Germline loops: CDR1 LNHDA, CDR2 SQIVND (reference sequence). Trimming removed 6 bases from V and 4 bases from J, with 12 bases in between.

The chain is built from TRBV12-5 and TRBJ2-7, with 8 bases fitting TRBD1. With 7 bases clipped from V and 5 bases from J, the junction kept 7 bases outside the gene matches. From germline, CDR1 is LGHNT and CDR2 FRNRAP. The CDR3 has 13 residues. The CDR3 nucleotides are TGTGCTAGTGCCCGACAGGGGAGACACGAGCAGTACTTC. Translation gives CASARQGRHEQYF. The full variable domain, in which reference TRBV12-5 and TRBJ2-7 provide the parts outside the CDR3, is DARVTQTPRHKVTEMGQEVTMRCQPILGHNTVFWYRQTMMQGLELLAYFRNRAPLDDSGMPKDRFSAEMPDATLATLKIQPSEPRDSAVYFCASARQGRHEQYFGPGTRLTVT.